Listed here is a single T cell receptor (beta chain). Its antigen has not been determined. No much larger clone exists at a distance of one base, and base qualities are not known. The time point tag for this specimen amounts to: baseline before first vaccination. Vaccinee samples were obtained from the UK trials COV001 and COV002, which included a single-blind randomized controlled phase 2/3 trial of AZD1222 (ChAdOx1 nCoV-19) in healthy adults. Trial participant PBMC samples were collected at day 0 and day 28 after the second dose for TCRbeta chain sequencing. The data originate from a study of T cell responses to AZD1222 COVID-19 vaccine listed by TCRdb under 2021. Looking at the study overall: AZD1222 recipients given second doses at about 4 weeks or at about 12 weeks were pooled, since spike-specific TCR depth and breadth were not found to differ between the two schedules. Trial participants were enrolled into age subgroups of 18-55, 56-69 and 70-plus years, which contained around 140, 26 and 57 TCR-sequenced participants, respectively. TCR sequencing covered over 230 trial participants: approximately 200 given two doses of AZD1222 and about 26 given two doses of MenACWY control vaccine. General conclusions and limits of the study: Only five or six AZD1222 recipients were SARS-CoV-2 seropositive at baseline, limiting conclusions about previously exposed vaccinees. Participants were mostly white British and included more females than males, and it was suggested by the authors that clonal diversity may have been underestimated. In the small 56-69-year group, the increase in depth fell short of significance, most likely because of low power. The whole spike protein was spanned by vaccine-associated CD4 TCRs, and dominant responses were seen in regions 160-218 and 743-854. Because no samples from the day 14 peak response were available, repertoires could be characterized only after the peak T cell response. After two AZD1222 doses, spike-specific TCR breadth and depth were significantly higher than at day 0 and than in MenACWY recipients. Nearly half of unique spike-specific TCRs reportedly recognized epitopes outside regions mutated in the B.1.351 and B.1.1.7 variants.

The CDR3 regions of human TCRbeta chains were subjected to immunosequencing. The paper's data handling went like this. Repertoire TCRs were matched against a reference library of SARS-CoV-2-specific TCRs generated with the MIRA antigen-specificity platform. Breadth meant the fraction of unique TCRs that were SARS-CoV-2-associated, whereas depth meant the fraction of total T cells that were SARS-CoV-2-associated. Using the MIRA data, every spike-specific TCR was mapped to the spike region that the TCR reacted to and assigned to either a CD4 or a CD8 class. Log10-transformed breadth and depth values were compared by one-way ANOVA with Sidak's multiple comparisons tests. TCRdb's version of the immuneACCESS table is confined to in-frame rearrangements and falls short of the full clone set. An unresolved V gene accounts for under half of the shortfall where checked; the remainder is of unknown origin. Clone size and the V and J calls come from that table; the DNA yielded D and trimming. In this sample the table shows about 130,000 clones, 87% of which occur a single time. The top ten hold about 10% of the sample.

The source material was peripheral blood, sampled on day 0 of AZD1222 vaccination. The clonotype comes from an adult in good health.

The encoded CDR3 is CATSDLAGPREQFF. The DNA sequence is given as TGTGCCACCAGTGATTTAGCAGGGCCTAGGGAGCAGTTCTTC. The chain employs TRBV24-1 and TRBJ2-1, with a weak D call of TRBD1 (5 bases match). The CDR3 holds 14 amino acids from the cysteine to the phenylalanine. This entry keeps only the CDR3 DNA: 42 bases, framed from base 1. The germline V gene encodes CDR1 KGHDR and CDR2 SFDVKD. V loses 1 base, J loses 10 bases, and the germline ends lie 13 bases apart.